Listed below are T cell receptor beta chains from one sample, sequenced in a study of post-analysis software for immune sequencing data. TCRdb used MiXCR to reprocess the PCR reads, holding one entry per CDR3 protein. The repertoire consists of about 540,000 distinct CDR3 sequences, with less than 40% occurring once and the leading ten covering around 6%. The sequenced sample was blood. The receptors were gathered from a girl under 18 with multiple sclerosis. Both conserved end residues are part of each CDR3. A D gene is named only where the DNA matches it firmly. Size is stated for part of the rows, as once, few or many counts, or as a class when the clone is expanded.

j_gene: TRBJ1-2
v_gene: TRBV3-1
abundance: -
d_gene: -
CDR3aa: CASSQDPVGGSNGGYTF
CDR3nt: TGTGCCAGCAGCCAAGATCCGGTGGGAGGGTCTAACGGAGGCTACACCTTC

j_gene: TRBJ2-7
v_gene: TRBV5-1
abundance: few
d_gene: -
CDR3aa: CASSLESHRDHEQYF
CDR3nt: TGCGCCAGCAGCTTGGAGTCCCACAGGGACCACGAGCAGTACTTC

j_gene: TRBJ2-3
v_gene: TRBV12-3/TRBV12-4
abundance: -
d_gene: TRBD2
CDR3aa: CASSPSGLAGSTDTQYF
CDR3nt: TGTGCCAGCAGTCCAAGCGGACTAGCGGGGAGCACAGATACGCAGTATTTT

j_gene: TRBJ2-2
v_gene: TRBV5-5
abundance: -
d_gene: -
CDR3aa: CASTHLARNTGELFF
CDR3nt: TGTGCCAGCACTCATTTAGCAAGAAACACCGGGGAGCTGTTTTTT

j_gene: TRBJ2-2
v_gene: TRBV2
abundance: -
d_gene: -
CDR3aa: CASRGDTGERFF
CDR3nt: TGTGCCAGCAGAGGGGACACCGGGGAGCGGTTTTTT

j_gene: TRBJ2-7
v_gene: TRBV6-1
abundance: once
d_gene: -
CDR3aa: CASTAVYNEQYF
CDR3nt: TGTGCCAGCACAGCGGTGTACAATGAGCAGTACTTC

j_gene: TRBJ2-1
v_gene: TRBV14
abundance: -
d_gene: TRBD1
CDR3aa: CASSQKQGYNEQFF
CDR3nt: TGTGCCAGCAGCCAAAAACAGGGGTACAATGAGCAGTTCTTC

j_gene: TRBJ2-1
v_gene: TRBV28
abundance: few
d_gene: TRBD1
CDR3aa: CASSSDDRVSDEQFF
CDR3nt: TGTGCCAGCAGTTCAGATGACAGGGTATCGGATGAGCAGTTCTTC

j_gene: TRBJ2-1
v_gene: TRBV5-1
abundance: few
d_gene: -
CDR3aa: CASSLAEESWDNEQFF
CDR3nt: TGCGCCAGCAGCTTGGCCGAAGAATCATGGGACAATGAGCAGTTCTTC

j_gene: TRBJ1-5
v_gene: TRBV7-9
abundance: -
d_gene: TRBD1
CDR3aa: CASSSYRGHSNQPQHF
CDR3nt: TGTGCCAGCAGCTCCTACAGGGGGCATAGCAATCAGCCCCAGCATTTT

j_gene: TRBJ2-3
v_gene: TRBV3-1
abundance: -
d_gene: TRBD1
CDR3aa: CASSPSRGRLTDTQYF
CDR3nt: TGTGCCAGCAGCCCATCCAGGGGGCGACTCACAGATACGCAGTATTTT

j_gene: TRBJ2-2
v_gene: TRBV4-1
abundance: -
d_gene: TRBD1
CDR3aa: CASSQGQGAHTGELFF
CDR3nt: TGCGCCAGCAGCCAGGGACAGGGGGCCCACACCGGGGAGCTGTTTTTT

j_gene: TRBJ2-1
v_gene: TRBV20-1
abundance: few
d_gene: TRBD2
CDR3aa: CSAPIAGPYNEQFF
CDR3nt: TGCAGTGCTCCCATAGCGGGGCCCTACAATGAGCAGTTCTTC

j_gene: TRBJ1-2
v_gene: TRBV6-5
abundance: -
d_gene: -
CDR3aa: CASSWGPGANYGYTF
CDR3nt: TGTGCCAGCAGCTGGGGACCGGGGGCTAACTATGGCTACACCTTC

j_gene: TRBJ1-5
v_gene: TRBV5-1
abundance: few
d_gene: TRBD1
CDR3aa: CASSLEAGGNQPQHF
CDR3nt: TGCGCCAGCAGCTTGGAGGCAGGGGGAAATCAGCCCCAGCATTTT

j_gene: TRBJ2-1
v_gene: TRBV3-1
abundance: -
d_gene: TRBD1
CDR3aa: CASSSTGGWDEQFF
CDR3nt: TGTGCCAGCAGCTCGACAGGGGGTTGGGATGAGCAGTTCTTC

j_gene: TRBJ2-3
v_gene: TRBV18
abundance: -
d_gene: -
CDR3aa: CASSPSISRTDTQYF
CDR3nt: TGTGCCAGCTCACCATCAATCAGCCGCACAGATACGCAGTATTTT

j_gene: TRBJ2-7
v_gene: TRBV5-6
abundance: few
d_gene: -
CDR3aa: CASSLLQGSSYEQYF
CDR3nt: TGTGCCAGCAGCTTGTTACAGGGAAGCTCCTACGAGCAGTACTTC

j_gene: TRBJ1-2
v_gene: TRBV5-1
abundance: many
d_gene: -
CDR3aa: CASSPSGLDRANYGYTF
CDR3nt: TGCGCCAGCAGCCCGTCGGGGTTGGATCGAGCTAACTATGGCTACACCTTC

j_gene: TRBJ2-5
v_gene: TRBV10-3
abundance: many
d_gene: TRBD1
CDR3aa: CAISAGTGQETQYF
CDR3nt: TGTGCCATCAGTGCCGGGACAGGACAAGAGACCCAGTACTTC

j_gene: TRBJ1-1
v_gene: TRBV5-1
abundance: -
d_gene: -
CDR3aa: CASSLVDGTEAFF
CDR3nt: TGCGCCAGCAGCTTGGTTGACGGGACTGAAGCTTTCTTT

j_gene: TRBJ2-5
v_gene: TRBV20-1
abundance: -
d_gene: TRBD1
CDR3aa: CSARPTPGQEAQETQYF
CDR3nt: TGCAGTGCTAGACCAACACCGGGACAGGAGGCGCAAGAGACCCAGTACTTC

j_gene: TRBJ2-4
v_gene: TRBV10-2
abundance: -
d_gene: TRBD2
CDR3aa: CASSETSGGAYERYF
CDR3nt: TGCGCCAGCAGTGAGACTAGCGGGGGGGCCTACGAGCGGTACTTC

j_gene: TRBJ2-6
v_gene: TRBV7-9
abundance: -
d_gene: TRBD1
CDR3aa: CASSSRLTGLGANVLTF
CDR3nt: TGTGCCAGCAGCTCCCGCTTGACAGGGTTAGGGGCCAACGTCCTGACTTTC

j_gene: TRBJ2-3
v_gene: TRBV20-1
abundance: -
d_gene: -
CDR3aa: CSARFRDSTDTQYF
CDR3nt: TGCAGTGCTAGATTCCGGGACTCCACAGATACGCAGTATTTT

j_gene: TRBJ2-3
v_gene: TRBV5-5
abundance: few
d_gene: -
CDR3aa: CASTQRWPDTQYF
CDR3nt: TGTGCCAGCACCCAACGCTGGCCAGATACGCAGTATTTT